A selection of T cell receptor beta chains follows, all from one sample in a study of cytomegalovirus exposure and HLA in healthy donors. The data were produced by immunoSEQ multiplex PCR, yet TCRdb's version contains in-frame clones alone and is incomplete. The sample holds roughly 200,000 clones, around 77% seen once. Sequencing was carried out using PBMCs. These receptors were obtained from a woman aged 25 to 39 in good health and CMV-seronegative. CDR3s include the opening cysteine and the closing phenylalanine or tryptophan. A D gene is named only where the DNA matches it firmly. Clone size, where shown, is once, few, many, or a class for clones that have expanded.

CDR3 protein	CDR3 DNA	D gene	clone size	V gene	J gene
CASSEQAGNYNEQFF	TGTGCCAGCAGTGAGCAAGCGGGGAACTACAATGAGCAGTTCTTC	TRBD2	-	TRBV6-4	TRBJ2-1
CASSQDGRVAGNYEQYF	TGTGCCAGCAGCCAAGATGGAAGGGTAGCGGGAAACTACGAGCAGTACTTC	TRBD2	-	TRBV14	TRBJ2-7
CASSDTGYTEAFF	TGTGCCAGCAGTGACACGGGGTACACTGAAGCTTTCTTT	-	-	TRBV6-1	TRBJ1-1
CASSGQGWGSPLHF	TGTGCCAGCAGTGGACAGGGCTGGGGTTCACCCCTCCACTTT	TRBD1	-	TRBV6-1	TRBJ1-6
CASSLAGQGSTDTQYF	TGCGCCAGCAGCTTGGCCGGTCAGGGGAGCACAGATACGCAGTATTTT	-	-	TRBV5-1	TRBJ2-3
CASSSPTGISPQHF	TGTGCCAGCAGTTCCCCGACAGGGATATCGCCCCAGCATTTT	TRBD1	-	TRBV28	TRBJ1-5
CAGSAGTGGAETQYF	TGTGCCGGCAGTGCGGGGACAGGGGGGGCAGAGACCCAGTACTTC	TRBD1	-	TRBV9	TRBJ2-5
CASSATGTNYGYTF	TGTGCCAGCAGCGCAACCGGGACAAACTATGGCTACACCTTC	-	-	TRBV9	TRBJ1-2
CASSFEGARNTEAFF	TGTGCCAGCAGCTTTGAGGGGGCGAGGAACACTGAAGCTTTCTTT	TRBD1	-	TRBV13	TRBJ1-1
CASSERRATGELFF	TGCGCCAGCAGTGAGAGGAGGGCCACCGGGGAGCTGTTTTTT	-	-	TRBV10-1	TRBJ2-2
CAWTAALDRGKMNTEAFF	TGTGCCTGGACCGCAGCTCTCGACAGGGGAAAAATGAACACTGAAGCTTTCTTT	TRBD1	-	TRBV30	TRBJ1-1
CASSFPGQVANYGYTF	TGTGCCAGCAGCTTTCCGGGACAGGTAGCTAACTATGGCTACACCTTC	TRBD1	-	TRBV5-4	TRBJ1-2
CASSYTRQGEAFF	TGTGCCAGCAGTTATACGAGACAGGGCGAAGCTTTCTTT	TRBD1	-	TRBV6-5	TRBJ1-1
CASSPSINQPQHF	TGTGCCAGCAGCCCCTCTATTAATCAGCCCCAGCATTTT	-	-	TRBV7-2	TRBJ1-5
CASSKLRRRAGQGGEIEAFF	TGTGCCAGTAGCAAACTTAGACGACGCGCGGGACAGGGTGGGGAGATTGAAGCTTTCTTT	TRBD1	once	TRBV19	TRBJ1-1
CASSANRVGTEAFF	TGTGCCAGCAGTGCTAACAGGGTTGGTACTGAAGCTTTCTTT	-	-	TRBV7-2	TRBJ1-1
CASSHSGSYNEQFF	TGTGCCAGTAGCCATAGCGGGAGTTACAATGAGCAGTTCTTC	TRBD2	-	TRBV19	TRBJ2-1
CASSSSDRLAEKLFF	TGTGCCAGCAGTTCCTCCGACAGGTTAGCTGAAAAACTGTTTTTT	-	few	TRBV6-5	TRBJ1-4
CASSGRTGPSVAETQYF	TGTGCCAGCAGTGGTAGGACAGGGCCATCGGTGGCAGAGACCCAGTACTTC	TRBD1	-	TRBV9	TRBJ2-5
CASSFTSGRGDTQYF	TGTGCCAGCAGTTTCACTAGCGGGAGAGGCGATACGCAGTATTTT	TRBD2	-	TRBV6-4	TRBJ2-3
CASSIAIANYGYTF	TGTGCCAGTAGTATAGCCATTGCTAACTATGGCTACACCTTC	-	-	TRBV19	TRBJ1-2
CASSLTGRQYF	TGTGCCAGCAGTTTAACAGGGAGACAGTACTTC	-	-	TRBV28	TRBJ2-7
CASSLRGARTEAFF	TGCGCCAGCAGCTTGCGTGGGGCGCGTACTGAAGCTTTCTTT	-	-	TRBV5-1	TRBJ1-1
CASSLAPKQRVNTEAFF	TGTGCCAGCAGCTTAGCGCCGAAACAGAGAGTGAACACTGAAGCTTTCTTT	-	-	TRBV11-2	TRBJ1-1
CASSPLGRGPYEQYF	TGTGCCAGCAGCCCCCTCGGGAGGGGTCCGTACGAGCAGTACTTC	TRBD2	-	TRBV7-2	TRBJ2-7
CASSSVIQKIDTQYF	TGTGCCAGCAGCTCCGTGATTCAGAAAATCGATACGCAGTATTTT	-	-	TRBV11-2	TRBJ2-3
CASSRYRGDEQFF	TGTGCCAGCAGCCGATACAGGGGAGATGAGCAGTTCTTC	TRBD1	-	TRBV14	TRBJ2-1
CASSRGGQETDTQYF	TGCGCCAGCAGCCGCGGGGGACAGGAAACAGATACGCAGTATTTT	-	-	TRBV4-1	TRBJ2-3
CASGLAGVSYEQYF	TGTGCCAGTGGACTAGCGGGAGTCTCCTACGAGCAGTACTTC	TRBD2	-	TRBV28	TRBJ2-7
CASSRKAGGYNEQFF	TGTGCCAGCAGCCGGAAAGCGGGGGGCTACAATGAGCAGTTCTTC	TRBD2	few	TRBV6-5	TRBJ2-1
CASSIVGRRTLDTEAFF	TGTGCCAGTAGTATAGTCGGTCGTCGGACACTGGACACTGAAGCTTTCTTT	-	-	TRBV19	TRBJ1-1
CASRVRDTNTEAFF	TGTGCCAGTAGGGTACGGGACACGAACACTGAAGCTTTCTTT	-	-	TRBV19	TRBJ1-1
CASSSSGSYEQYF	TGCGCCAGCAGCTCCTCGGGATCCTACGAGCAGTACTTC	-	-	TRBV5-1	TRBJ2-7
CASSQSGTPYNEQFF	TGTGCCAGCAGCCAATCGGGGACTCCCTACAATGAGCAGTTCTTC	-	-	TRBV11-3	TRBJ2-1
CASSPTVLDRSSYEQYF	TGCGCCAGCAGCCCGACCGTCCTGGACAGGAGCTCCTACGAGCAGTACTTC	TRBD1	-	TRBV5-1	TRBJ2-7
CASSVGTGGPDTQYF	TGTGCCAGCAGCGTAGGGACGGGGGGCCCGGATACGCAGTATTTT	-	-	TRBV9	TRBJ2-3